Given below is one TCR beta chain in context. Antigen: not known. Compared with germline, one end of the junction differs, possibly owing to a read error. Other DNA sequences in this sample translate to the same CDR3. The data were taken from a study of cytomegalovirus exposure and HLA in healthy donors. Whole-study results and caveats: Later on, a genetic analysis was performed. It linked a missense variant in DCLRE1C with V- and J-gene trimming of TCR beta. Earlier analysis found most TCR beta V segments productive about 87% or about 30% of the time. The authors excluded some V segments, including TRBV6-2 and TRBV6-3, as indistinguishable.

Germline V CDR1 and CDR2: SNHLY, FYNNEI. The CDR3 is 16 amino acids. Both 60 Vbeta primers and 13 Jbeta primers went into the PCR. Repertoires were generated with immunoSEQ multiplex PCR, while TCRdb's copy carries only in-frame clones and drops some. The profile covers roughly 130,000 clones, with about 80% appearing a single time and more than 2.5% taken by the ten largest. Donors in the study were healthy people who gave bone marrow. The gene calls are TRBV2 and TRBJ1-4; 12 bases map to TRBD1. The material sequenced was PBMCs. This clonotype was obtained from a male donor in good health and CMV-seronegative. CDR3 nucleotide sequence: TGCGCCAGCAGTCCCGGGACAGGGGGCGGTTATGAAAAACTGTTTTTT. Its protein product is CASSPGTGGGYEKLFF.